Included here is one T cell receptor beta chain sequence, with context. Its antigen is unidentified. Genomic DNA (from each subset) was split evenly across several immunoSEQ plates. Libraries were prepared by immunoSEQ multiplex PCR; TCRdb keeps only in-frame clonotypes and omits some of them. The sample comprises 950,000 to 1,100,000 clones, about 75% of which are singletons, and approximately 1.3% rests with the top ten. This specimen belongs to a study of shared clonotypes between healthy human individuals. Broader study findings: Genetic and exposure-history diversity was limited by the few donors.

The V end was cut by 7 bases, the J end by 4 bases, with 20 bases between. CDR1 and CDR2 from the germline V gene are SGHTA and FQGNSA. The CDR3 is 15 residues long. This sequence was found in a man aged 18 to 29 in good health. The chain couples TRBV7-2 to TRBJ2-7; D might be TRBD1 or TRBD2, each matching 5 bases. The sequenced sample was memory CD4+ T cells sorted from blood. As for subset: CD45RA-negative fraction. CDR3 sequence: CASTFHGGEGYEQYF. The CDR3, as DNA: TGTGCCAGCACCTTCCACGGTGGCGAGGGGTACGAGCAGTACTTC.